The source of this TCR beta chain is a study of blood T cell repertoires in COVID-19. About the research overall: The cDNA or gDNA used as material had been derived from T cells, B-cell-depleted T cells, or PBMCs.

Repertoires were generated with immunoSEQ multiplex PCR, while TCRdb's copy carries only in-frame clones and drops some. The repertoire includes approximately 61,000 clones, over 75% of them detected once, and roughly 21% sits in the top ten. Germline values: CDR1 SGDLS, CDR2 YYNGEE. After removal of 6 bases from V and 3 bases from J, the junction contained 5 bases not matched to a gene. The CDR3 runs to 14 residues. Source material: peripheral blood. The sequence came from an elderly man with active or convalescent COVID-19. The chain recombines TRBV9 with TRBJ2-3, with 9 bases identical to TRBD1. CDR3 sequence (DNA): TGTGCCAGCACCCAGGGGACAGGGACAGATACGCAGTATTTT. Encoded protein: CASTQGTGTDTQYF.